This TCR beta chain was obtained from a study of T cell repertoires in cytomegalovirus infection. In the study overall: CMV epitopes that were recently identified and HLA-C-restricted were used alongside well-studied HLA-B-restricted ones. Public TCR beta signatures indicated both CMV infection and matching HLA type. General study findings and limits: It was HLA-C-restricted CMV-specific TCR beta clonotypes that dominated the response ex vivo. CMV carriers with the relevant HLA were identified by cumulative public TCR beta family frequency.

With regard to this clonotype: Its target is unknown.

TCRdb used MiXCR to reprocess the reads, holding one entry per CDR3 protein. The sample includes nearly 700,000 distinct CDR3 sequences, about 30% of them seen just once. CDR3 size: 14 residues. CDR1 and CDR2 (germline): MNHEY, SMNVEV (reference sequence). Trimming cost V 5 bases and J 5 bases; bases outside gene matches: 6. Sequencing was performed on cultured PBMCs, taken from culture after CMV antigen stimulation. The receptor's source is a human donor in good health (CMV status not recorded). Some clones in this sample may be carry-over from other donors' samples. This rearrangement joins TRBV27 to TRBJ2-7; 10 nucleotides align to TRBD2. CDR3 bases: TGTGCCAGCAGTCCTAGCGGGAGTGGAAACGAGCAGTACTTC. This encodes CASSPSGSGNEQYF.